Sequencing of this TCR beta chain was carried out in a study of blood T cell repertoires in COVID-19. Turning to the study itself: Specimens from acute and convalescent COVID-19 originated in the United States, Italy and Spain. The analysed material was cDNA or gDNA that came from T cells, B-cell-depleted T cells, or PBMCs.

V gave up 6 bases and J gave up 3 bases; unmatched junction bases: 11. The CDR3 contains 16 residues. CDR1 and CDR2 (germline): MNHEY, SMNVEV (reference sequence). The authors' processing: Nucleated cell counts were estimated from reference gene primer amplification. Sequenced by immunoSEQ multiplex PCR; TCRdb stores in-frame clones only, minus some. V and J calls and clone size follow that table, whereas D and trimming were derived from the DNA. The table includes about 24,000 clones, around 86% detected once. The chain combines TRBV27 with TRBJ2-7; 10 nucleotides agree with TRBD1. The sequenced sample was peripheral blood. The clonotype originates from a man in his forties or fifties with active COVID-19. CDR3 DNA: TGTGCCAGCAGAGCCCGACAGGGGGCGGGTAACTACGAGCAGTACTTC. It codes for CASRARQGAGNYEQYF.